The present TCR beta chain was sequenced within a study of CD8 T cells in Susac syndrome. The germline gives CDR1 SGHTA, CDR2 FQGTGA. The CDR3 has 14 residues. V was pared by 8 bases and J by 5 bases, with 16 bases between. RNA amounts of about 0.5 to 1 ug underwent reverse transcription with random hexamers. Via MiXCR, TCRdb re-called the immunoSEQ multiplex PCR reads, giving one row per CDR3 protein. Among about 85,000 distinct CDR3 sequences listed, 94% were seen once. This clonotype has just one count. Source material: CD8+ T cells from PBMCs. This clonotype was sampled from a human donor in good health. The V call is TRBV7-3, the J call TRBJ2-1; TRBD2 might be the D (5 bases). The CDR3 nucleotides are TGTGCCAGCGGCCCGGGCGGGCGGGACAATGAGCAGTTCTTC. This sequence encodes CASGPGGRDNEQFF.